This T cell receptor (beta chain) was captured in a study of shared clonotypes between healthy human individuals. Turning to the study itself: CD4 naive and CD4 memory each took three plates per donor, while CD8 naive took two and CD8 memory one. Regarding the study as a whole: Across four donors, naive CD4 shared roughly 5.1%, naive CD8 over 3%, memory CD4 roughly 2.4%, memory CD8 0.4%.

Healthy adults negative for HIV, lacking recent acute infections or vaccinations, served as donors. All the donors were Caucasian adults who lived in Nashville, Tennessee. As concerns this clone: The antigen is not known.

Generated by immunoSEQ multiplex PCR, the TCRdb table keeps only in-frame clones and is missing some. Among under 1,900,000 clones listed, less than 99% were seen once. Losses at the gene ends were 3 bases for V and 4 bases for J; bases not matched to a gene: 9. The CDR3 totals 18 residues. From germline, CDR1 is SGHRS and CDR2 YFSETQ. The sequenced sample consisted of naive CD4+ T cells sorted from blood. Subset defined: CD45RA+ positively selected. The receptor was isolated from a man in his thirties or forties in good health. The V call is TRBV5-1, the J call TRBJ2-3; TRBD2 agrees at 15 bases. DNA of the CDR3: TGCGCCAGCAGCTCTGGACTAGCGGGAGGGCCGGATTCAGATACGCAGTATTTT. Encoded protein: CASSSGLAGGPDSDTQYF.